This T cell receptor beta chain was retrieved from a study of T cell changes during pregnancy in multiple sclerosis. Libraries were prepared by immunoSEQ multiplex PCR; TCRdb keeps only in-frame clonotypes and omits some of them. Of about 92,000 clones listed, roughly 90% are singletons. This CDR3 contains 17 residues. Per germline, CDR1 MGHRA and CDR2 YSYEKL. V was shortened by 0 bases and J by 7 bases, with 19 bases between the two germline ends. This clone was picked up one time. This clonotype was sampled from a female donor with multiple sclerosis, enrolled in a pregnancy study. The material sequenced was peripheral blood, taken in the first trimester of pregnancy. The genes are TRBV4-1 and TRBJ2-1, with D possibly TRBD2 on 6 matching bases. The CDR3 DNA is TGCGCCAGCAGCCAAGAGGGCCCTGAGGGACTGGTAAATGAGCAGTTCTTC. This encodes CASSQEGPEGLVNEQFF.